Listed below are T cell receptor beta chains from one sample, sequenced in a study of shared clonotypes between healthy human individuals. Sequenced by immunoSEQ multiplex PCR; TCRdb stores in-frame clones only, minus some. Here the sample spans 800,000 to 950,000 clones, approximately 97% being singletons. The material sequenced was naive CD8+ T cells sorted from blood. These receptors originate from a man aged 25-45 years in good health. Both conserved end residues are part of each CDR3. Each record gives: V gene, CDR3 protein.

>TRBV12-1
CASTSGSSYNEQFF
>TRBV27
CASSLLGEDETQYF
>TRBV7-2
CASSLAREQYF
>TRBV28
CASSFPDRGRETQYF
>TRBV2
CASSDATISNQPQHF
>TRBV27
CASRGGGLAREQYF
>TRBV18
CASSPPSTGNEKLFF
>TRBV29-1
CSVRLAGVYEQYF
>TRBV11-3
CASSPGGTWADEQFF
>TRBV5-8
CASSDSRYSSYNEQFF
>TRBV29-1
CSVEGSSPYEQYF
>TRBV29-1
CSAPVGGVMGYTF
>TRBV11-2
CASSLQQTYEQYF
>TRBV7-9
CASSLEGREQYF
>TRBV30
CAWSLGSSYEQYF
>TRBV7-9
CASSLESGRAPMETDTQYF
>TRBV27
CASSSITTGPTNYGYTF
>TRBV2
CASSTTSGRANEQFF
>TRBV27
CASRKASWQETQYF
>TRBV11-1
CASSLAYDEQYF
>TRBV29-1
CSVSTSGRHEQFF
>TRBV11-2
CASSHDRSSYNEQFF
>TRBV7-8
CASSWSGSSYEQYF
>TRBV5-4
CASSLRSDTQYF
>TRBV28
CASSGTSGGSYEQYF
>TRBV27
CASSLPLTSGSRREQYF
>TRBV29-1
CSVVLAGDGETQYF
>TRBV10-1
CASSEARGGPADTQYF
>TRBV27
CASSFGRTQPQHF
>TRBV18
CASSGLRTSGRYEQYF
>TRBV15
CATSPRGGNEQFF
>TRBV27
CASSPRRGSNQPQHF
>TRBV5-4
CASSLGRAQETQYF
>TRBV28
CASSLGDAGNQPQHF
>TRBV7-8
CASSLVFRGSNTEAFF
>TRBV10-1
CASSEVSRFRNETQYF
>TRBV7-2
CASSLVVWEQFF
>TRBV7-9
CASSLPGLAGGIEETQYF
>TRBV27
CASSLKDRGYEQYF
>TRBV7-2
CASSPLRGQALNEQFF
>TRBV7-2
CASSLEGGAETQYF
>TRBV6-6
CASSEPPWTVF
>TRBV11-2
CASSLVQGLDAYEQYF
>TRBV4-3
CASSLYRGYEQYF
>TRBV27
CASGRLADSYNEQFF
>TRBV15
CATSREIVELAGDTDTQYF
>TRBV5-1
CASSLASSVIEQYF
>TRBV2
CASTHDRGGRYEQFF
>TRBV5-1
CASSFLFSAPQGPSYEQYF
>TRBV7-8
CASSDTGTSGDEYF
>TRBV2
CASRVGTSGFYEQYF
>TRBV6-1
CASSEVQGVRNEQFF
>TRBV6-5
CASSYSRQGIYEQYF
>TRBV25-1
CASSESYNEQFF
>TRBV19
CASSIPLRLDGENIQYF
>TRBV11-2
CASSLVGRTDTQYF
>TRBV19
CASSMVGQGYGYTF
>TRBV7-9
CASSYTGSAKNIQYF
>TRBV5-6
CASSLVQGSGGYTF
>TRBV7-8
CASSLEGSNQPQHF